The T cell receptor beta chain under discussion was sequenced for a study of breast tumors, draining lymph nodes, adjacent tissues (TCRdb year 2016). As for the study more broadly: TCR beta repertoires were compared across tumor, adjacent nontumor tissue and axillary lymph nodes obtained from breast cancer patients. The study aimed to assess the relationships and possible T-cell exchange between tumor, surrounding tissue and draining lymph node repertoires in human breast cancer. The full study reports these points: Tumor T-cell repertoires showed less diversity than lymph node repertoires and more diversity than nontumor tissue repertoires, and tumor T-cell repertoires showed preferential V and J gene usage. A scenario in which most tumor T cells derive from the lymph node and then expand within tumor tissue was judged to be consistent with the data. In luminal-like breast cancer, tumor and nontumor tissue repertoires resembled each other significantly more than in basal-like breast cancer. The conclusion that tumor T cells originate in lymph nodes was presented as consistent with a hypothesis rather than as directly demonstrated.

Deletion took 5 bases off V and 3 bases off J, with a span of 16 bases between the germline ends. Taken from cysteine to phenylalanine, the CDR3 has 14 residues. Only the CDR3 portion is preserved as DNA: 42 bases, with reading frame beginning at the first base. Looking up the germline V gene (reference sequence) yields CDR1 DFQATT and CDR2 SNEGSKA. Only a few counts were recorded for this clonotype. The antigen it binds to is not known. No quality values exist for individual bases; no much larger clone is one base distant. The lymph node samples were taken from the axillary draining lymph nodes of breast cancer patients. Sequencing used an Illumina HiSeq 2000. TCR beta chain libraries were generated through multiplex PCR amplification. The amplified TCR beta chain products were analyzed by high-throughput sequencing. TCRdb reprocessing: public reads trimmed at Q25 with fastp, clones called with MiXCR, in-frame beta chains kept. Merged by CDR3 protein, the rows form single entries marked with the most common genes and DNA. This sample is represented by 190,000 or so distinct CDR3 sequences; about 32% of them were singletons. The ten largest clones represent 4% to 5.5% of the sample.

Sequenced input: axillary lymph node tissue. The source is a female donor with breast cancer. Some clones in this sample may be carry-over from other donors' samples. The rearranged segments are TRBV20-1 and TRBJ1-1; TRBD1 is a possible D gene, resting on 5 matching bases. Here is the DNA: TGCAGTGCTCCCGGGCCCCTAGGGGACACTGAAGCTTTCTTT. This is translated as CSAPGPLGDTEAFF.